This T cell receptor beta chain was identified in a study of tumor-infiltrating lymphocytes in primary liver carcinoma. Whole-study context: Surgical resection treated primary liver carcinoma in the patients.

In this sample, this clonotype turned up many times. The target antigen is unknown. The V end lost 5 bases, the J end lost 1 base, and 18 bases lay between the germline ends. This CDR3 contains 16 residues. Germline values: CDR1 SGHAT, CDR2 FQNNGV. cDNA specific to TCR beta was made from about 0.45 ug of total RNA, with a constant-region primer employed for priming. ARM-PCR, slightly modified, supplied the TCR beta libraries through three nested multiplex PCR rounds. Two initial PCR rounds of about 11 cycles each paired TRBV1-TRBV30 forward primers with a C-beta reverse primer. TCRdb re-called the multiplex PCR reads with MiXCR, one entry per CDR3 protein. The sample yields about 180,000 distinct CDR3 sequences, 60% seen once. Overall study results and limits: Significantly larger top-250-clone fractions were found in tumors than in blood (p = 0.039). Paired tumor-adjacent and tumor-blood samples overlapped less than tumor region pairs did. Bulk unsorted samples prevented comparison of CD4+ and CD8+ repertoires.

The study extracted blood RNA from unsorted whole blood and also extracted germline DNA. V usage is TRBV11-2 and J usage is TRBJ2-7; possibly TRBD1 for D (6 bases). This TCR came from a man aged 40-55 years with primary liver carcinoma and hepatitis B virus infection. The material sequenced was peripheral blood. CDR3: CASSETTGPTSYEQYF. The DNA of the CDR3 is TGTGCCAGCAGCGAAACTACAGGGCCAACATCCTACGAGCAGTACTTC. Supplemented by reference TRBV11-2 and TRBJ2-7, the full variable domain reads EAGVAQSPRYKIIEKRQSVAFWCNPISGHATLYWYQQILGQGPKLLIQFQNNGVVDDSQLPKDRFSAERLKGVDSTLKIQPAKLEDSAVYLCASSETTGPTSYEQYFGPGTRLTVT.